The clone carrying this T cell receptor beta chain was seen only a few times. What it binds is unknown. The data were taken from a study of beta chain features in type 1 diabetes. General study results and limits: Among type 1 diabetes patients, VDJ junctions had fewer insertions and more deletions.

This CDR3 is built from 13 residues. V lost 7 bases, J lost 5 bases, and 14 bases lay in between. The germline gives CDR1 LNHDA, CDR2 SQIVND (reference sequence). The authors reverse transcribed all of the isolated RNA, so sequencing captured expressed TCRB transcripts. Some clones are missing from TCRdb's copy, which holds only in-frame ones; the method was immunoSEQ multiplex PCR. The profile shows about 290,000 clones, around 7.8% of them singletons. What was sequenced was central memory CD4+ T cells from blood. The chain has TRBV19 and TRBJ1-2; tentative D call: TRBD1 (6 bases). The TCR was taken from a woman aged 18-29 years in good health. The DNA of the CDR3 is TGTGCCAGTAAAACCCTGGACAGATATGGCTACACCTTC. It yields the protein CASKTLDRYGYTF.